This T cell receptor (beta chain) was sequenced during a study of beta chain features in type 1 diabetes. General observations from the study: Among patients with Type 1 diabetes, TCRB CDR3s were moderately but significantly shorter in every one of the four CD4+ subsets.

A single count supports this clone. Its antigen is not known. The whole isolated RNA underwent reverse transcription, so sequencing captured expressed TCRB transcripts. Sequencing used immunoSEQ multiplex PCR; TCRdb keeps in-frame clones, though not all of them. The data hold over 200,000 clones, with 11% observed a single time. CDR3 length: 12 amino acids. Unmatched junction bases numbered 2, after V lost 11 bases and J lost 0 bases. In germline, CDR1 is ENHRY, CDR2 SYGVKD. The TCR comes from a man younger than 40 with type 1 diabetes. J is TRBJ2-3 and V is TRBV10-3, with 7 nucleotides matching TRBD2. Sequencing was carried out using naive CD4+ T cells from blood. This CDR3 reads CALGGSTDTQYF. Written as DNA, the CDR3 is TGTGCCCTCGGGGGGAGCACAGATACGCAGTATTTT.